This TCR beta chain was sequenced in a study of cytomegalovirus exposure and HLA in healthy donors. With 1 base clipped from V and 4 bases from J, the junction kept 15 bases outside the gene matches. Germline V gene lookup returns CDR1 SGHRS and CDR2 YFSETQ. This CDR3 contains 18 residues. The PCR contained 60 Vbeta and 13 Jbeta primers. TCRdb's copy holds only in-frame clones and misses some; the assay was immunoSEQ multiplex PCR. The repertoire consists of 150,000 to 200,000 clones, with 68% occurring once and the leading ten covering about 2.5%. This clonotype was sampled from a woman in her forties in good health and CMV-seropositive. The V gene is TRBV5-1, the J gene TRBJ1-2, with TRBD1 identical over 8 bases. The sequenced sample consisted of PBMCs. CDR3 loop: CASSLTIAGTGVFYGYTF. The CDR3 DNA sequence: TGCGCCAGCAGCTTGACGATCGCCGGGACAGGCGTCTTCTATGGCTACACCTTC.